These T cell receptor beta chains were read from a single sample in a study of T cell responses to AZD1222 COVID-19 vaccine. Produced via immunoSEQ multiplex PCR; TCRdb's table is partial and in-frame only. The sample has approximately 110,000 clones; roughly nine tenths are singletons. The material was peripheral blood, obtained on day 0 of AZD1222 vaccination. These receptors originate from an adult in good health. Both conserved end residues are part of each CDR3. The order of the fields is V gene, clone size, D gene, J gene, CDR3 DNA, CDR3 protein. The D gene is left open where the match is weak. Some rows mark clone size as missing; the rest say once, few, many or name a class of expanded clone.

TRBV11-3	few	TRBD1	TRBJ2-7	TGTGCCAGCAGTTTAAGAGAGGGACAGGGGTACGAGCAGTACTTC	CASSLREGQGYEQYF
TRBV28	NA	TRBD2	TRBJ2-3	TGTGCCAGCCCTCCGCAAGGCGGGGGGTTTACTACGCAGTATTTT	CASPPQGGGFTTQYF
TRBV5-1	NA	TRBD1	TRBJ2-1	TGCGCCAGCAGCTCCGGACAGGGGTCGAGTAATGAGCAGTTCTTC	CASSSGQGSSNEQFF
TRBV28	NA	NA	TRBJ2-5	TGTGCCAGCAGGGGCGGGACCGATCAAGAGACCCAGTACTTC	CASRGGTDQETQYF
TRBV24-1	once	TRBD1	TRBJ1-6	TGTGCCACCAGTTGGGGGACAGGGGGCGAGGTTGATAATTCACCCCTCCACTTT	CATSWGTGGEVDNSPLHF
TRBV21-1	NA	NA	TRBJ1-6	TGTGCCAGCGGAGGGGTGTTTCTCCTCCACTTT	CASGGVFLLHF
TRBV6-2/TRBV6-3	NA	NA	TRBJ1-5	TGTGCCAGCAGCCGAGGACGGCCGATCAACCCCCAGCATTTT	CASSRGRPINPQHF
TRBV30	NA	NA	TRBJ1-3	TGTGCCTGGAGTAAGGGGGGCTCTGGAAACACCATATATTTT	CAWSKGGSGNTIYF
TRBV18	NA	NA	TRBJ2-7	TGTGCCAGCTCACCCCTGCAGGACCGATCCTACGAGCAGTACTTC	CASSPLQDRSYEQYF
TRBV5-5	NA	TRBD2	TRBJ2-5	TGTGCCAGCAGCCTAGCGCGGACTAGCGGGGGGACAGACCAGTACTTC	CASSLARTSGGTDQYF
TRBV4-1	NA	NA	TRBJ2-3	TGCGCCAGCAGCCAAGATGGTCAGTACACAGATACGCAGTATTTT	CASSQDGQYTDTQYF
TRBV7-8	NA	TRBD1	TRBJ2-1	TGTGCCAGCAGCCAATATTCCGGGACAGGGGGCTACAATGAGCAGTTCTTC	CASSQYSGTGGYNEQFF
TRBV13	NA	NA	TRBJ1-6	TGTGCCAGCAGCGGGGACCCGTCACCCCTCCACTTT	CASSGDPSPLHF
TRBV3-1/TRBV3-2	NA	NA	TRBJ1-2	TGTGCCAGCAGCCGGTTGGACAGAGATAACTATGGCTACACCTTC	CASSRLDRDNYGYTF
TRBV4-2	once	NA	TRBJ1-1	TGTGCCAGCAGCCAAGATCGGTATGAAGCTTTCTTT	CASSQDRYEAFF
TRBV24-1	NA	TRBD1	TRBJ2-2	TGTGCCACCAGTGATCCAAAGACAGGGGGCACCGGGGAGCTGTTTTTT	CATSDPKTGGTGELFF